Listed below are T cell receptor beta chains from one sample, sequenced in a study of T cell responses to AZD1222 COVID-19 vaccine. Here immunoSEQ multiplex PCR was the method, and the copy in TCRdb shows in-frame clones only, minus some. The sample holds 90,000 or so clones, around 90% seen once. This sample comprised peripheral blood, obtained on day 0 of AZD1222 vaccination. These receptors were obtained from an adult in good health. CDR3s include the opening cysteine and the closing phenylalanine or tryptophan. D genes are given only for firm matches. Only part of the rows carry a size: once, few, many, or a class if the clone is expanded.

abundance | d_gene | j_gene | v_gene | CDR3nt | CDR3aa
NA | NA | TRBJ2-7 | TRBV14 | TGTGCCAGCAGCCAAGCGCACGAGCAGTACTTC | CASSQAHEQYF
NA | TRBD1 | TRBJ1-2 | TRBV4-2 | TGTGCCAGCAGCCAAGTCGGGGACAGGGGTTATGGCTACACCTTC | CASSQVGDRGYGYTF
NA | TRBD2 | TRBJ2-7 | TRBV6-5 | TGTGCCAGCAGTTACTCCGGGGGGGGTCCCTACGAGCAGTACTTC | CASSYSGGGPYEQYF
NA | NA | TRBJ1-1 | TRBV7-9 | TGTGCCAGCAGCTTCAGGGGAGGGGATACTGAAGCTTTCTTT | CASSFRGGDTEAFF
NA | NA | TRBJ1-4 | TRBV7-9 | TGTGCCAGCAGCTTAGGAGAACCAGGGGAACTGTTTTTT | CASSLGEPGELFF
few | TRBD1 | TRBJ2-2 | TRBV19 | TGTGCCAGTAGCCCATGGACAGGGGGAGGCACCGGGGAGCTGTTTTTT | CASSPWTGGGTGELFF
NA | NA | TRBJ1-2 | TRBV4-3 | TGCGCCAGCAGCCAGGGAAGAGTGGGCGTCTTTGGCTACACCTTC | CASSQGRVGVFGYTF
few | NA | TRBJ1-6 | TRBV10-3 | TGTGCCATCAGTGAGATGGGAGTCGGTTCACCCCTCCACTTT | CAISEMGVGSPLHF
NA | NA | TRBJ2-1 | TRBV6-6 | TGTGCCAGCATCCGAGGATCCTACAATGAGCAGTTCTTC | CASIRGSYNEQFF
NA | TRBD1 | TRBJ1-2 | TRBV18 | TGTGCCAGCTCACGAGGACAGGGAGAAAGCTACACCTTC | CASSRGQGESYTF
once | NA | TRBJ1-2 | TRBV11-2 | TGTGCCAGCAGCGCGCTGACAGGTTTTGCGGGGGGCTACACCTTC | CASSALTGFAGGYTF
NA | NA | TRBJ1-2 | TRBV14 | TGTGCCAGCAGCCAAGGTCCCCCGGATAGCTATGGCTACACCTTC | CASSQGPPDSYGYTF
NA | TRBD1 | TRBJ2-7 | TRBV5-1 | TGCGCCAGCAGCGGGGGCGGGACAGGGGCCTCCGAGCAGTACTTC | CASSGGGTGASEQYF
NA | NA | TRBJ2-2 | TRBV18 | TGTGCCAGCTCACCACCGTCTCAAGTAGGGGAGCTGTTTTTT | CASSPPSQVGELFF
NA | NA | TRBJ1-4 | TRBV7-2 | TGTGCCAGCAGCGACGGTGCAACTAATGAAAAACTGTTTTTT | CASSDGATNEKLFF
NA | TRBD2 | TRBJ2-3 | TRBV3-1/TRBV3-2 | TGTGCCAGCAGCCCTTCCCTGACTAGCGGGGGGCCAGATACGCAGTATTTT | CASSPSLTSGGPDTQYF
NA | NA | TRBJ1-5 | TRBV19 | TGTGCCAGTAGTGGACAGTACAATCAGCCCCAGCATTTT | CASSGQYNQPQHF
NA | NA | TRBJ1-5 | TRBV19 | TGTGCCAGTAGTTCACGAGGTAGCAATCAGCCCCAGCATTTT | CASSSRGSNQPQHF
NA | NA | TRBJ2-7 | TRBV27 | TGTGCCAGCAGTTTATCGTGGACTCGGGCTTCCGAGCAGTACTTC | CASSLSWTRASEQYF
NA | TRBD2 | TRBJ2-1 | TRBV27 | TGTGCCAGCAGTTTATCTCTGGCTAGCGGGGGGAAGCAGTTCTTC | CASSLSLASGGKQFF
once | NA | TRBJ1-1 | TRBV18 | TGTGCCAGCTCTCGCATGGGCCCAGCTTTCTTT | CASSRMGPAFF
NA | TRBD2 | TRBJ2-2 | TRBV19 | TGTGCCAGTAGCCCGGGTCTAGCGGGTGTCACCGGGGAGCTGTTTTTT | CASSPGLAGVTGELFF
few | TRBD1 | TRBJ2-5 | TRBV2 | TGTGCCAGCAGGAGGACAGGGGCGGAGACCCAGTACTTC | CASRRTGAETQYF
NA | TRBD1 | TRBJ1-2 | TRBV6-5 | TGTGCCAGCAGTCGACGACAGGGAAGGAACTATGGCTACACCTTC | CASSRRQGRNYGYTF
NA | TRBD1 | TRBJ2-7 | TRBV9 | TGTGCCAGCAGCGTAGAGCCGGGACAGGGGAGGTCCGAGCAGTACTTC | CASSVEPGQGRSEQYF
NA | TRBD1 | TRBJ1-6 | TRBV3-1/TRBV3-2 | TGTGCCAGCAGCACCAGGGGGGGCGATTCACCCCTCCACTTT | CASSTRGGDSPLHF
NA | NA | TRBJ1-5 | TRBV4-3 | TGCGCCAGCAGCCAAGAAACAGGAGGGCGTCAGCCCCAGCATTTT | CASSQETGGRQPQHF
NA | TRBD1 | TRBJ2-7 | TRBV3-1/TRBV3-2 | TGTGCCAGCAGCCTAAACAGGGGGACGAACGAGCAGTACTTC | CASSLNRGTNEQYF
NA | NA | TRBJ2-1 | TRBV3-1/TRBV3-2 | TGTGCCTCCGGTACTGAGCAGTTCTTC | CASGTEQFF
NA | NA | TRBJ1-5 | TRBV11-2 | TGTGCCAGCAGCTTAGCAGGGGCCGAACAGCCCCAGCATTTT | CASSLAGAEQPQHF
NA | NA | TRBJ1-2 | TRBV29-1 | TGCAGCGTTGAAGTTCCAGGGTGGTGGGACTATGGCTACACCTTC | CSVEVPGWWDYGYTF
once | NA | TRBJ1-6 | TRBV27 | TGTGCCAGCAGTCCTCTGAAGAAAAATAATTCACCCCTCCACTTT | CASSPLKKNNSPLHF
once | NA | TRBJ1-5 | TRBV5-1 | TGCGCCAGCAGCCCCGAACACGGACGCAATCAGCCCCAGCATTTT | CASSPEHGRNQPQHF
NA | TRBD1 | TRBJ2-2 | TRBV7-9 | TGTGCCAGCAGCTCGCCCCGACCGGGACAGGGTTCCACCGGGGAGCTGTTTTTT | CASSSPRPGQGSTGELFF
once | TRBD1 | TRBJ1-1 | TRBV29-1 | TGCAGCTCTGTAGGACAGGGGCGGCACACTGAAGCTTTCTTT | CSSVGQGRHTEAFF
NA | NA | TRBJ1-1 | TRBV11-2 | TGTGCCAGCAGCCCCCACACTGAAGCTTTCTTT | CASSPHTEAFF
NA | TRBD1 | TRBJ2-5 | TRBV14 | TGTGCCAGCAGCCAAGTTGGGACAGGGTCCGAGACCCAGTACTTC | CASSQVGTGSETQYF
NA | TRBD2 | TRBJ2-7 | TRBV10-1 | TGCGCCAGCAGCCCCGGGACTAGTCTCTACGAGCAGTACTTC | CASSPGTSLYEQYF
NA | NA | TRBJ2-3 | TRBV7-2 | TGTGCCAGCAGTCCCCCTGGATTAGCGTTAGATACGCAGTATTTT | CASSPPGLALDTQYF
NA | NA | TRBJ1-2 | TRBV28 | TGTGCCAGCAGAGGGAATGGGGGCTACACCTTC | CASRGNGGYTF
NA | TRBD2 | TRBJ2-1 | TRBV11-3 | TGTGCCAGCAGCTTAGGGACTAGTGCGGAGAATGAGCAGTTCTTC | CASSLGTSAENEQFF
NA | NA | TRBJ1-2 | TRBV5-6 | TGTGCCAGCAGCTTGGGGGGGTCCTACTATGGCTACACCTTC | CASSLGGSYYGYTF
NA | TRBD1 | TRBJ2-7 | TRBV27 | TGTGCCAGCCTACGCACAGGGGGCTCGAGGGAGCAGTACTTC | CASLRTGGSREQYF
NA | NA | TRBJ2-7 | TRBV7-6 | TGTGCCAGCAGCTTGTGGCAGGGCAACTACGAGCAGTACTTC | CASSLWQGNYEQYF
NA | NA | TRBJ1-1 | TRBV5-5 | TGTGCCAGCAGACAGGACAGTTGGAGCACTGAAGCTTTCTTT | CASRQDSWSTEAFF
once | TRBD2 | TRBJ2-5 | TRBV12-3/TRBV12-4 | TGTGCCAGCAGTTGGCAGCGGGGAGAGACCCAGTACTTC | CASSWQRGETQYF
NA | NA | TRBJ1-1 | TRBV19 | TGTGCCAGTAGTCTCCCCCTCGTGCAGGGTAGGGCTGAAGCTTTCTTT | CASSLPLVQGRAEAFF
NA | NA | TRBJ1-2 | TRBV29-1 | TGCAGCGTTGAGGACAGTAACCCGAGCAACTACCCCCATTGGACCTTC | CSVEDSNPSNYPHWTF
NA | TRBD1 | TRBJ2-1 | TRBV19 | TGTGCCAGTAGCAAACTGACAGGGGTATCACAGAATGAGCAGTTCTTC | CASSKLTGVSQNEQFF